These 24 T cell receptor beta chains originate from one sample sequenced in a study of regulatory T cells in long-lasting Graves disease. The time point denotes: newly diagnosed GD, antithyroid drugs for less than 3 months. There was RNA extracted from PBMCs, and the TCR library was made from it. Combining iRepertoire HTBI primers with Arm-PCR of CDR3 regions, the authors built TCR beta libraries. TCRdb recomputed calls from the multiplex PCR reads with MiXCR, one row per CDR3 protein. The sample contains some 340,000 distinct CDR3 sequences, approximately 12% of which appear only once. The same specimen was also included in a second study, on T cells in Graves' hyperthyroidism and ophthalmopathy.

The specimen was peripheral blood mononuclear cells (PBMCs), collected at new diagnosis, from a patient treated with antithyroid drugs. The receptors come from a woman aged 18-35 years with Graves disease.

In its sample, this clonotype was seen many times. The V and J genes are TRBV6-2 or TRBV6-3 and TRBJ2-5; D gene ambiguous. The CDR3 length is 13 residues. Germline V gives CDR1 MNHEY, CDR2 SVGEGT. With 6 bases removed from V and 2 bases from J, the gap between germline ends came to 10 bases. DNA of the CDR3: TGTGCCAGCAGGCCATCAGAACAAGAGACCCAGTACTTC. Encoded protein: CASRPSEQETQYF.

With respect to this clonotype: This may be a read error: a much more frequent sequence differs by one nucleotide. The CDR3 DNA reads TGTGCCAGCAGCCCTAGCCCATCCCCCAAACCTTTGAACACTGAACCTTTCTTT. Amino acids: CASSPSPSPKPLNTEPFF. V gene TRBV7-2 combines with J gene TRBJ1-1; no clear D. CDR3 length equals 18 residues. Germline loops: CDR1 SGHTA, CDR2 FQGNSA.

As DNA, the CDR3 is TGCAGCGTTGTGGCTCGACAGTCGAACACTGAAGCTTTCTTT. Its protein product is CSVVARQSNTEAFF. The chain combines TRBV29-1 with TRBJ1-1, with a possible D match to TRBD1 (5 bases). The V end lost 4 bases, the J end lost 1 base, and 13 bases lay between the germline ends. This CDR3 contains 14 residues. CDR1 SQVTM and CDR2 ANQGSEA come from the germline V gene.

The chain joins TRBV7-9 to TRBJ1-5; 7 bases map to TRBD1. The CDR3 runs to 15 residues. Germline CDR1 SEHNR, CDR2 FQNEAQ (reference sequence). V was clipped by 4 bases and J by 5 bases; unmatched bases: 8. CDR3 DNA sequence: TGTGCCAGCAGCTCGGGACAGACCTCCGATCAGCCCCAGCATTTT. It encodes CASSSGQTSDQPQHF.

This clonotype was counted only a few times. The chain joins TRBV5-5 to TRBJ2-7; 8 bases match TRBD1. The CDR3 is 15 residues long. V trimming: 0 bases; J trimming: 3 bases; junction bases outside the gene matches: 5. The V gene's germline CDR1 is SGHKS and CDR2 YYEKEE (reference sequence). CDR3 loop: CASSLGTGSNYEQYF. DNA for the CDR3: TGTGCCAGCAGCTTGGGGACAGGGTCTAACTACGAGCAGTACTTC.

The V call is TRBV7-9, the J call TRBJ1-1; D remains ambiguous. With 1 base removed from V and 6 bases from J, the gap between germline ends came to 15 bases. This CDR3 is 15 amino acids long. Germline lookup yields CDR1 SEHNR and CDR2 FQNEAQ (reference sequence). The CDR3 coding sequence is TGTGCCAGCAGCTTAGGGTATGTGGAAGGACCTGAAGCTTTCTTT. It yields the protein CASSLGYVEGPEAFF.

In DNA, the CDR3 is TGCGCCAGCAGCCGCGGGACACCATCCCTAAGGCTCACTGAAGCTTTCTTT. Its protein is CASSRGTPSLRLTEAFF. The chain uses TRBV5-1 and TRBJ1-1; the D gene is possibly TRBD1 (6 bases). The CDR3 contains 17 residues. V gave up 4 bases and J gave up 4 bases, with 23 bases separating them. The germline gives CDR1 SGHRS, CDR2 YFSETQ.

This rearrangement joins TRBV27 to TRBJ2-1; maybe TRBD2 (5 bases). The CDR3 is 19 residues long. Germline V gene sequence: CDR1 MNHEY, CDR2 SMNVEV (reference sequence). Trimming left V 10 bases short and J 4 bases short, with 32 bases between. The CDR3 region is CATRVGAARFTRGYNEQFF. The CDR3 bases are TGTGCCACCAGAGTGGGAGCGGCCCGATTCACCAGAGGATACAATGAGCAGTTCTTC.

This clonotype was seen repeatedly, ten times or more. V is TRBV20-1 and J is TRBJ2-1; possibly TRBD2 for D (5 bases). Between the trimmed V and J ends, which lost 0 bases and 5 bases, there was a span of 14 bases. The CDR3 contains 15 residues. The germline V gene encodes CDR1 DFQATT and CDR2 SNEGSKA (reference sequence). The CDR3 nucleotides read TGCAGTGCTAGAGAATGGGCTAGCCGAGACAATGAGCAGTTCTTC. Its protein is CSAREWASRDNEQFF.

The chain's CDR3 is CASSSYGTAQETQYF. The CDR3 nucleotides read TGTGCCAGCAGCTCGTATGGGACAGCCCAAGAGACCCAGTACTTC. V is TRBV7-2 and J is TRBJ2-5, with 7 bases that match TRBD1. The CDR3 consists of 15 residues. Germline V gene sequence: CDR1 SGHTA, CDR2 FQGNSA. V shed 4 bases, J shed 1 base, and the junction held 6 bases outside the gene matches.

V usage is TRBV5-8 and J usage is TRBJ2-3; no clear D gene. Germline V CDR1 and CDR2: SGHTS, YDEGEE. V was cut by 0 bases and J by 1 base, with 9 bases left in between. The CDR3 runs 15 residues. Here the CDR3 reads CASSLDVSRTDTQYF. The CDR3 region has the DNA TGTGCCAGCAGCTTGGATGTATCTCGCACAGATACGCAGTATTTT.

This clonotype was recorded many times. The chain carries TRBV2 and TRBJ2-7, with D hard to call. CDR1 is SNHLY, CDR2 FYNNEI, per germline. The CDR3 is 14 residues long. Trimming pared 2 bases from V and 0 bases from J, leaving 8 bases between. CDR3 DNA: TGTGCCAGCAGTGAATGGCAACCCTCCTACGAGCAGTACGTC. Its translation is CASSEWQPSYEQYV.

This rearrangement joins TRBV19 to TRBJ1-1; 8 positions agree with TRBD1. Trimming took 3 bases from V and 6 from J; bases not matched to a gene: 3. From germline, CDR1 is LNHDA and CDR2 SQIVND (reference sequence). The CDR3 consists of 13 residues. The CDR3 DNA is TGTGCCAGTAGTATTACGGACAGGGCTGAAGCTTTCTTT. It codes for CASSITDRAEAFF.

Ten or more counts support this clonotype. This chain connects TRBV20-1 to TRBJ2-7; 9 positions agree with TRBD2. Germline loops: CDR1 DFQATT, CDR2 SNEGSKA (reference sequence). Unmatched junction bases numbered 10, after V lost 6 bases and J lost 7 bases. The CDR3 spans 13 residues. As DNA, the CDR3 is TGCAGTGCGGGGACTAGCTCGTTTTTGGAGCAGTACTTC. Its protein is CSAGTSSFLEQYF.

This clonotype was observed many times. The chain uses TRBV7-9 and TRBJ2-2, with TRBD1 matching over 9 bases. V lost 5 bases, J lost 7 bases, and 11 bases stayed unmatched. This CDR3 has 16 residues. Germline lookup yields CDR1 SEHNR and CDR2 FQNEAQ (reference sequence). Written as DNA, the CDR3 is TGTGCCAGCAGCCCCCCTGGGACAGGGTCCGTCGGGGAGCTGTTTTTT. This codes for CASSPPGTGSVGELFF.

This clonotype has ten or more counts. CDR3 sequence: CASRVDSGEQYV. The CDR3 bases are TGTGCCAGCAGGGTGGACAGTGGCGAGCAGTACGTC. The chain employs TRBV2 and TRBJ2-7, with D possibly being TRBD1 (6 bases). CDR3 length: 12 amino acids. V lost 6 bases and J 6 bases, leaving 12 bases between the germline ends. From germline, CDR1 is SNHLY and CDR2 FYNNEI.

This clonotype was observed at least ten times. The CDR3 sequence: CASYLSGGRWTGELFF. The CDR3, as DNA: TGTGCCTCATATCTAAGCGGCGGGAGGTGGACCGGGGAGCTGTTTTTT. This rearrangement joins TRBV30 to TRBJ2-2; TRBD2 matches at 8 bases. Per germline, CDR1 GTSNPN and CDR2 SVGIG (reference sequence). The CDR3 spans 16 residues. J was trimmed by 5 bases and V by 7 bases; bases with no gene match: 15.

Many counts were recorded for this clonotype. The V call is TRBV20-1, the J call TRBJ2-1; no firm D call. This CDR3 has 12 residues. V gave up 3 bases and J gave up 8 bases, with 11 bases separating them. Looked up from germline, CDR1 is DFQATT and CDR2 is SNEGSKA (reference sequence). The CDR3: CSARGIQDEQFF. The CDR3 DNA is TGCAGTGCTAGGGGGATTCAGGATGAGCAGTTCTTC.

The rearrangement joins TRBV29-1 to TRBJ2-7; 7 nucleotides agree with TRBD1. Germline CDR1 reads SQVTM; CDR2 reads ANQGSEA. Germline trimming cut 3 bases from V and 1 base from J; bases unmatched to any gene: 9. The CDR3 loop spans 15 amino acids. CDR3 sequence (DNA): TGCAGCGTTGAGCTTTCCGGGACAGTATCCTACGAGCAGTACTTC. Protein product: CSVELSGTVSYEQYF.

The chain combines TRBV6-1 with TRBJ1-6, with D perhaps TRBD1 (6 bases). Germline V lookup: CDR1 MNHNS, CDR2 SASEGT. Trimming pared 0 bases from V and 4 bases from J, leaving 10 bases between. The CDR3 has 16 amino acids. The CDR3 reads CASSEALQGYNSPLHF. For the CDR3, the DNA is TGTGCCAGCAGTGAAGCGCTTCAGGGGTATAATTCACCCCTCCACTTT.

The table lists this clonotype with many counts. The chain is built from TRBV6-2 or TRBV6-3 and TRBJ2-5; no clear D gene. The germline V gene has CDR1 MNHEY and CDR2 SVGEGT. Trimming removed 2 bases from V and 9 bases from J, with 13 bases in between. The CDR3 is 13 residues long. This chain's CDR3 is CASSYGISQAQYF. The CDR3 bases are TGTGCCAGCAGTTACGGGATTTCCCAAGCCCAGTACTTC.

This clonotype was seen a handful of times. The rearrangement uses TRBV20-1 and TRBJ2-5; D unclear. This CDR3 is 15 amino acids long. V lost 3 bases to trimming and J lost 4 bases, with 18 bases between them. Germline loops: CDR1 DFQATT, CDR2 SNEGSKA (reference sequence). This CDR3 reads CSASEMGSSTETQYF. The CDR3, as DNA: TGCAGTGCTAGTGAAATGGGTAGCTCTACAGAGACCCAGTACTTC.

This clonotype was recorded a few times. This clone may be a read error of a much larger clone one base away. The chain combines TRBV11-3 with TRBJ2-5; 12 bases are a match to TRBD2. In germline, CDR1 is SGHNT, CDR2 YENEEA. This CDR3 has 15 residues. This CDR3 is CASSRTSGDQESQYF. For the CDR3, the DNA is TGTGCCAGCAGCAGGACTAGCGGGGACCAAGAGTCCCAGTACTTC.

Note on this clonotype: The CDR3 end shows no conserved phenylalanine or tryptophan, and so a read error is likely. The gene calls are TRBV20-1 and TRBJ2-3; D perhaps matches TRBD2 (6 bases). Germline V CDR1 and CDR2: DFQATT, SNEGSKA (reference sequence). The V and J ends lost 3 bases and 3 bases respectively, with 13 bases between them. The CDR3 sequence is 14 residues long. DNA of the CDR3: TGCAGTGCTAGTCCCCTTGGGAGGACAGATACGCAGTATCTT. This encodes CSASPLGRTDTQYL.